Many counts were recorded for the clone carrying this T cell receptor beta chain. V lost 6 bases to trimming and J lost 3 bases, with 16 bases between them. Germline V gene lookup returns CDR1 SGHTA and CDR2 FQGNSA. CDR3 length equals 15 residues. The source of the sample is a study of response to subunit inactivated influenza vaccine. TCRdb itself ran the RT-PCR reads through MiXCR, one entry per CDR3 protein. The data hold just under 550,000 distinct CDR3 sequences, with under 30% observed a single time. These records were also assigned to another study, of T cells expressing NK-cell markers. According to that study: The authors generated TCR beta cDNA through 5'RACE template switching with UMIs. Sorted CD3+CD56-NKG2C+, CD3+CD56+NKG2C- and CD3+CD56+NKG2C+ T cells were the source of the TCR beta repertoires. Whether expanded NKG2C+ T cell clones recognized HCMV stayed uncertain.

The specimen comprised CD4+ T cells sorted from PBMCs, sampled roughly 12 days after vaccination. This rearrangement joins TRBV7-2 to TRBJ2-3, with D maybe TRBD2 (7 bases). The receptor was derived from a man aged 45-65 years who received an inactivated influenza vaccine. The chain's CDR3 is CASSPRGANTDTQYF. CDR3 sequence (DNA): TGTGCCAGCAGTCCACGGGGGGCGAATACAGATACGCAGTATTTT.